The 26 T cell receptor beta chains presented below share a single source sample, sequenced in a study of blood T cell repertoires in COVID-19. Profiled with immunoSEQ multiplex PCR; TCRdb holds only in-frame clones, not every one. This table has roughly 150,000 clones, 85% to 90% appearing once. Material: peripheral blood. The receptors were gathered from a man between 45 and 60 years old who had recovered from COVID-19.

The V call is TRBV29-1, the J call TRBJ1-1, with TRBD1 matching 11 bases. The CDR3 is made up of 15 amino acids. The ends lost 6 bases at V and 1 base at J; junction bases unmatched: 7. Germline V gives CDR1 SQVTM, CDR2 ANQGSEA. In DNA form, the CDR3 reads TGCAGCGTAAGGACAGGGGGCAACTGGAACACTGAAGCTTTCTTT. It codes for CSVRTGGNWNTEAFF. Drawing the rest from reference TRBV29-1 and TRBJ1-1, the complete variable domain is SAVISQKPSRDICQRGTSLTIQCQVDSQVTMMFWYRQQPGQSLTLIATANQGSEATYESGFVIDKFPISRPNLTFSTLTVSNMSPEDSSIYLCSVRTGGNWNTEAFFGQGTRLTVV.

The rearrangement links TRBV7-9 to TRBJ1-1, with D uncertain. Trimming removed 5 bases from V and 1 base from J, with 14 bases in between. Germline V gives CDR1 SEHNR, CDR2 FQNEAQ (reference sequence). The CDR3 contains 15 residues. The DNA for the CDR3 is TGTGCCAGCAGCCGGTTCCGAGGAGAGAACACTGAAGCTTTCTTT. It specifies CASSRFRGENTEAFF.

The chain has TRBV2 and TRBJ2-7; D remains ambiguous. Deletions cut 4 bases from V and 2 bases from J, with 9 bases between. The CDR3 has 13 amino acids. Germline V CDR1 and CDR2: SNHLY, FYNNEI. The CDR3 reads CASSVSLTYEQYF. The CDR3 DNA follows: TGTGCCAGCAGTGTTTCCCTAACCTACGAGCAGTACTTC. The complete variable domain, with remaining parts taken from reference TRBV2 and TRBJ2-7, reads EPEVTQTPSHQVTQMGQEVILRCVPISNHLYFYWYRQILGQKVEFLVSFYNNEISEKSEIFDDQFSVERPDGSNFTLKIRSTKLEDSAMYFCASSVSLTYEQYFGPGTRLTVT.

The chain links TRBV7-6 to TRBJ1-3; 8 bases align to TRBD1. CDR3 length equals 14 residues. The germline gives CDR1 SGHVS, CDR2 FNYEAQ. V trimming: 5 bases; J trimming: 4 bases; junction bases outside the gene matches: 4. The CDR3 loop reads CASSTRGQGNTIYF. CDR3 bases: TGTGCCAGCAGCACCAGGGGGCAGGGAAACACCATATATTTT.

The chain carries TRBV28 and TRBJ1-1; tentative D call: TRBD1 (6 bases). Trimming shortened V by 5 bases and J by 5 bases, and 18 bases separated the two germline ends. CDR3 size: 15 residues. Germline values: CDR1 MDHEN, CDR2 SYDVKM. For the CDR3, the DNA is TGTGCCAGCAGTCCCTTATTAGCAGGGGTGACTGAAGCTTTCTTT. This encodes CASSPLLAGVTEAFF.

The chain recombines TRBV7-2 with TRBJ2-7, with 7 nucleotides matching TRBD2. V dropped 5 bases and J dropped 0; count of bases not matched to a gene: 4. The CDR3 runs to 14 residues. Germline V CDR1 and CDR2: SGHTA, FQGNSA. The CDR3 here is CASSLPSGSYEQYF. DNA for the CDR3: TGTGCCAGCAGCCTTCCTAGCGGCTCCTACGAGCAGTACTTC.

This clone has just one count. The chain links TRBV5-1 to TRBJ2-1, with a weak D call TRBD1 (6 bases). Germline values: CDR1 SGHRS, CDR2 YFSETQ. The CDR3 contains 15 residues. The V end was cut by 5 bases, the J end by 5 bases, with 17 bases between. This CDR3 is CASSIGAPGDNEQFF. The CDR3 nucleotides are TGCGCCAGCAGTATAGGGGCCCCAGGGGACAATGAGCAGTTCTTC. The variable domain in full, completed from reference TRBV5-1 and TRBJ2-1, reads KAGVTQTPRYLIKTRGQQVTLSCSPISGHRSVSWYQQTPGQGLQFLFEYFSETQRNKGNFPGRFSGRQFSNSRSEMNVSTLELGDSALYLCASSIGAPGDNEQFFGPGTRLTVL.

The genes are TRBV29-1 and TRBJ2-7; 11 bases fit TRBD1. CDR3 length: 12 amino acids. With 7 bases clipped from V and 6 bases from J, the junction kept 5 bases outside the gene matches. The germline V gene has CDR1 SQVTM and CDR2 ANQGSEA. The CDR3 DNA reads TGCAGCGGGGGACAGGGGGATCGCGAGCAGTACTTC. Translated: CSGGQGDREQYF.

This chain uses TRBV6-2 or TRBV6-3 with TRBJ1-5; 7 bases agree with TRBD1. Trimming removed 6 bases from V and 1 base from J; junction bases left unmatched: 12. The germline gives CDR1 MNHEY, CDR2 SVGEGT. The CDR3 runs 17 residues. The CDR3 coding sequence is TGTGCCAGCAGCCAAGAGACAGGGCGGACGAGCAATCAGCCCCAGCATTTT. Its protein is CASSQETGRTSNQPQHF.

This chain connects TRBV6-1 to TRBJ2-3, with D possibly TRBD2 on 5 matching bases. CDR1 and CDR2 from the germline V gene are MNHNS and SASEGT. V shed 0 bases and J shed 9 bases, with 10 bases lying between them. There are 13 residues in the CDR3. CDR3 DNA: TGTGCCAGCAGTGAAGCTAGCGCAGGCACGCAGTATTTT. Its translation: CASSEASAGTQYF.

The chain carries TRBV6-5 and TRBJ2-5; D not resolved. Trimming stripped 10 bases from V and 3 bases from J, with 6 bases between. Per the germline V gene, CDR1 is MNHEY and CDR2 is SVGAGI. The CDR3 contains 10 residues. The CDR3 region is CATLEETQYF. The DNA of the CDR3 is TGTGCCACTCTAGAAGAGACCCAGTACTTC.

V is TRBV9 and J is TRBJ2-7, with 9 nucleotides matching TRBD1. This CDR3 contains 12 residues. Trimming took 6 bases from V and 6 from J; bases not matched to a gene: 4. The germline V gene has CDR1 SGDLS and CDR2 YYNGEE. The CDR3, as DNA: TGTGCCAGCATCCACAGGGGGCGCGAGCAGTACTTC. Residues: CASIHRGREQYF.

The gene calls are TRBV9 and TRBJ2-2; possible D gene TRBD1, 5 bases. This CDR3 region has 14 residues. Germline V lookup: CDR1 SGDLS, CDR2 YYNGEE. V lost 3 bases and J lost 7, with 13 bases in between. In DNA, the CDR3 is TGTGCCAGCAGCGCCGGGTTCACAGGCGGGGAGCTGTTTTTT. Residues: CASSAGFTGGELFF. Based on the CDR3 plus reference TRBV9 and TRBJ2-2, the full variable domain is DSGVTQTPKHLITATGQRVTLRCSPRSGDLSVYWYQQSLDQGLQFLIQYYNGEERAKGNILERFSAQQFPDLHSELNLSSLELGDSALYFCASSAGFTGGELFFGEGSRLTVL.

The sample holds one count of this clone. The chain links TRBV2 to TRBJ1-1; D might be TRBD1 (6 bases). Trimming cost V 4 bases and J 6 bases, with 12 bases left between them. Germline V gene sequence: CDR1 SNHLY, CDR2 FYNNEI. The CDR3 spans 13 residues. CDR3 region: CASSVGQRAEAFF. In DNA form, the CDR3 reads TGTGCCAGCAGTGTCGGACAGCGTGCTGAAGCTTTCTTT.

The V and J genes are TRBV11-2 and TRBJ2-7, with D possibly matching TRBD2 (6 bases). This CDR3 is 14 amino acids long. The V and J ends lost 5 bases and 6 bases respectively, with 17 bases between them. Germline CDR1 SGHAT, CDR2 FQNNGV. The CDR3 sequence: CASSPYFLGGEQYF. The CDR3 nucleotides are TGTGCCAGCAGCCCCTACTTCCTCGGGGGCGAGCAGTACTTC.

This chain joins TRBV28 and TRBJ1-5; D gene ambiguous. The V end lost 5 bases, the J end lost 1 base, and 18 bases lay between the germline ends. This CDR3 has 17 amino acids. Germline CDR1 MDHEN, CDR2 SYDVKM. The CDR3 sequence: CASSPQRGPASNQPQHF. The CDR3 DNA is TGTGCCAGCAGTCCCCAAAGAGGCCCCGCAAGCAATCAGCCCCAGCATTTT.

The CDR3 is CASSSPRGGSTDTQYF. CDR3 nucleotides: TGTGCCAGCAGTTCCCCTCGCGGGGGCAGCACAGATACGCAGTATTTT. V usage is TRBV28 and J usage is TRBJ2-3, with a possible D match to TRBD2 (7 bases). V was clipped by 4 bases and J by 0 bases, with 14 bases between them. Germline V gene data show CDR1 as MDHEN and CDR2 as SYDVKM. This CDR3 comprises 16 residues.

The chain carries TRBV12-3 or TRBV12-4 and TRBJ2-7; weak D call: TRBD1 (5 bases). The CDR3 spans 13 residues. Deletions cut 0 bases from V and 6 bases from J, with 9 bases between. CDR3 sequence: CASSLAQATEQYF. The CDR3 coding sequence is TGTGCCAGCAGTTTAGCACAGGCTACCGAGCAGTACTTC.

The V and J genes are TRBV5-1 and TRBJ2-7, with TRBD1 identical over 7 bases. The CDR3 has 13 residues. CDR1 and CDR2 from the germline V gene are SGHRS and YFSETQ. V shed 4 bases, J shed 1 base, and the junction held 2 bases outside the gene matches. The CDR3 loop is CASSTGQSYEQYF. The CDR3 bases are TGCGCCAGCAGCACGGGACAGTCCTACGAGCAGTACTTC.

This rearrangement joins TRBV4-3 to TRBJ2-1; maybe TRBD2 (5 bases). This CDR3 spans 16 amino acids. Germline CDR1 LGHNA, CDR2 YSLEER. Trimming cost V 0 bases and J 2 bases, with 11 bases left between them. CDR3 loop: CASSQDERGPYNEQFF. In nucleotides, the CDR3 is TGCGCCAGCAGCCAAGATGAACGGGGTCCCTACAATGAGCAGTTCTTC.

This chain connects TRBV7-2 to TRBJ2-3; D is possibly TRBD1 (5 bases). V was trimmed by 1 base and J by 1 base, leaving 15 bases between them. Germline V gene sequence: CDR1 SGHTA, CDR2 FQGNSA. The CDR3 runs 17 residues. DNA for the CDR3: TGTGCCAGCAGCTTAGGGGTCAGGGCTGGGCGCACAGATACGCAGTATTTT. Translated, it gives CASSLGVRAGRTDTQYF.

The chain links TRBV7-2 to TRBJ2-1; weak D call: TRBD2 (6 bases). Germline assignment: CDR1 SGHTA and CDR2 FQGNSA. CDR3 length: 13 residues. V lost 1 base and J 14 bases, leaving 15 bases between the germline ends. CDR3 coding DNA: TGTGCCAGCAGCTTAGGTCTGGAGGGTCCCAAGTTCTTC. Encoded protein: CASSLGLEGPKFF.

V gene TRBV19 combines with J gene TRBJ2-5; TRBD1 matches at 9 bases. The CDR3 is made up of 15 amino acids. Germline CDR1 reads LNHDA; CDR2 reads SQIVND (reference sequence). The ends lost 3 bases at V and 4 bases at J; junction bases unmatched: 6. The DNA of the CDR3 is TGTGCCAGTAGTATTGGACAGGGGTTCGGAGAGACCCAGTACTTC. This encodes CASSIGQGFGETQYF.

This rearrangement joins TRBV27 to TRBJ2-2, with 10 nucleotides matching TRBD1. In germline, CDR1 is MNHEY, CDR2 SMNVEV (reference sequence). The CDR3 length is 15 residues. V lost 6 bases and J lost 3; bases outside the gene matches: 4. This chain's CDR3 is CASRAGTGDTGELFF. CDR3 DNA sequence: TGTGCCAGCAGGGCCGGGACAGGGGACACCGGGGAGCTGTTTTTT.

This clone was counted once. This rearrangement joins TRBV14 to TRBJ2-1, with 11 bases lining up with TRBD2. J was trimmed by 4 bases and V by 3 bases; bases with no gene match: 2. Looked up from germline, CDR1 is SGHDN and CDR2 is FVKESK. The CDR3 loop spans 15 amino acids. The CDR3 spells CASSHRLAGYNEQFF. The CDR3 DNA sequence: TGTGCCAGCAGCCATAGACTAGCGGGATACAATGAGCAGTTCTTC.

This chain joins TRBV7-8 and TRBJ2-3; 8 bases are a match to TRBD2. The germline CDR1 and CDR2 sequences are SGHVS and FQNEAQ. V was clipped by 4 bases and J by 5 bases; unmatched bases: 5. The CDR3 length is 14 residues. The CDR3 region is CASSSLAGQDTQYF. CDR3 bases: TGTGCCAGCAGCTCCTTAGCGGGGCAAGATACGCAGTATTTT.